Listed here are 8 T cell receptor beta chains from one sample, sequenced in a study of T-cell reconstitution after alpha-beta-depleted transplantation in children. This sample's TCRbeta library carried unique molecular identifier barcodes. TCRdb fed the PCR reads into MiXCR, producing one record per CDR3 protein. The table lists just over 950,000 distinct CDR3 sequences, roughly 29% of them singletons. The specimen was PBMCs, mostly from graft donor cells, collected 360 days after TCRalphabeta/CD19-depleted stem cell transplant. The receptors shown here come from a boy younger than two who had a stem cell transplant for SCID, so the T cells may come from the graft donor.

The sample holds a few counts of this clonotype. CDR3 sequence (DNA): TGTGCCAGCAGCTCGGGACAGGGAGTAACTGGGGCCAACGTCCTGACTTTC. Amino acid sequence: CASSSGQGVTGANVLTF. V usage is TRBV7-7 and J usage is TRBJ2-6; TRBD1 agrees at 9 bases. Germline CDR1 is SSHAT and CDR2 is FNYEAQ (reference sequence). This CDR3 contains 17 residues. Trimming removed 4 bases from V and 2 bases from J; junction bases left unmatched: 6. The full variable domain, its missing parts supplied by reference TRBV7-7 and TRBJ2-6, is GAGVSQSPRYKVTKRGQDVTLRCDPISSHATLYWYQQALGQGPEFLTYFNYEAQPDKSGLPSDRFSAERPEGSISTLTIQRTEQRDSAMYRCASSSGQGVTGANVLTFGAGSRLTVL.

The chain uses TRBV11-2 and TRBJ2-5; D remains unclear. The CDR3 runs 15 residues. The germline V gene encodes CDR1 SGHAT and CDR2 FQNNGV. Between the trimmed V and J ends, which lost 3 bases and 2 bases, there was a span of 13 bases. Here the CDR3 DNA reads TGTGCCAGCAGCTTTATCGCACCCCCGCAAGAGACCCAGTACTTC. It translates to CASSFIAPPQETQYF.

There are a few counts of this clonotype. The rearrangement uses TRBV6-5 and TRBJ2-1; D is perhaps TRBD2 (6 bases). Per the germline V gene, CDR1 is MNHEY and CDR2 is SVGAGI. V dropped 2 bases and J dropped 6 bases, with 11 bases sitting between them. The CDR3 has 14 amino acids. CDR3 region: CASSYAGPFNEQFF. Here the CDR3 DNA reads TGTGCCAGCAGTTACGCGGGACCCTTCAATGAGCAGTTCTTC.

The chain employs TRBV5-4 and TRBJ1-4, with 11 bases identical to TRBD1. CDR1 and CDR2 from the germline V gene are SGHNT and YYREEE (reference sequence). After removal of 2 bases from V and 7 bases from J, the junction contained 4 bases not matched to a gene. CDR3 size: 15 residues. CDR3 DNA: TGTGCCAGCAGCTTCGGACAGGGGGCCAGTGAAAAACTGTTTTTT. Translating gives CASSFGQGASEKLFF.

The table lists this clonotype with a count of one. The chain carries TRBV6-5 and TRBJ2-7; D gene uncertain. V was shortened by 0 bases and J by 5 bases, with 14 bases between the two germline ends. Germline lookup yields CDR1 MNHEY and CDR2 SVGAGI. The CDR3 has 15 residues. The CDR3 loop is CASSYSSRLGHEQYF. CDR3 sequence (DNA): TGTGCCAGCAGTTACTCGAGCAGGCTTGGCCACGAGCAGTACTTC.

V usage is TRBV27 and J usage is TRBJ2-1, with 7 bases lining up with TRBD2. Germline CDR1 reads MNHEY; CDR2 reads SMNVEV (reference sequence). V shed 8 bases, J shed 7 bases, and the junction held 14 bases outside the gene matches. This CDR3 contains 15 residues. CDR3 amino acids: CASGPRSGKRNEQFF. Written as DNA, the CDR3 is TGTGCCAGCGGCCCCAGGAGCGGGAAGAGAAATGAGCAGTTCTTC.

The J gene is TRBJ2-3, the V gene TRBV30; 13 bases agree with TRBD2. Trimming at V came to 2 bases and at J to 7 bases, leaving 6 bases not matched to a gene. Germline V gene data show CDR1 as GTSNPN and CDR2 as SVGIG (reference sequence). The length of the CDR3 is 15 residues. The CDR3 DNA is TGTGCCTGGAGTCCGAGACTAGCGGGGGGTAATACGCAGTATTTT. This sequence encodes CAWSPRLAGGNTQYF.

The chain couples TRBV7-9 to TRBJ2-7; 8 positions agree with TRBD1. Germline V gene data show CDR1 as SEHNR and CDR2 as FQNEAQ (reference sequence). The CDR3 consists of 15 residues. Trimming cost V 5 bases and J 5 bases; bases outside gene matches: 11. CDR3 in amino acids: CASSNWTGKSNEQYF. The CDR3 DNA sequence: TGTGCCAGCAGCAACTGGACAGGGAAATCGAACGAGCAGTACTTC.